These 8 T cell receptor beta chains were all obtained from the same sample, sequenced in a study of blood T cells in healthy people across ages. The use of a sample-barcoded 5' primer and a J-beta primer mix characterized a second PCR of roughly 7 to 11 cycles. In TCRdb, the 5' RACE reads were re-called with MiXCR into one record per CDR3 protein. The table shows about 1.7 million distinct CDR3 sequences, with about 28% occurring only once. The sample comprised blood. The receptors were sampled from a woman in her thirties in good health.

The chain links TRBV15 to TRBJ2-4; D gene ambiguous. This CDR3 region has 12 residues. V was trimmed by 0 bases and J by 13 bases, leaving 10 bases between them. The germline V gene encodes CDR1 LNHNV and CDR2 YYDKDF (reference sequence). The CDR3 sequence: CATSRDSAKQYF. The CDR3, as DNA: TGTGCCACCAGCAGAGATTCAGCCAAACAGTACTTC.

V usage is TRBV5-1 and J usage is TRBJ2-7, with D possibly matching TRBD1 (6 bases). This CDR3 has 13 amino acids. With 4 bases removed from V and 2 bases from J, the gap between germline ends came to 10 bases. Germline lookup yields CDR1 SGHRS and CDR2 YFSETQ. The CDR3 sequence is CASSVQGPYEQYF. Here the CDR3 DNA reads TGCGCCAGCAGCGTACAGGGACCCTACGAGCAGTACTTC.

The chain is built from TRBV2 and TRBJ1-1; D is unclear. Germline V gene lookup returns CDR1 SNHLY and CDR2 FYNNEI. The CDR3 contains 13 residues. The V end was cut by 7 bases, the J end by 1 base, with 10 bases between. The CDR3: CASMIGWNTEAFF. The CDR3 DNA sequence: TGTGCCAGCATGATCGGCTGGAACACTGAAGCTTTCTTT.

This chain links TRBV7-2 with TRBJ2-1; 12 bases line up with TRBD2. The CDR3 totals 18 residues. The V gene's germline CDR1 is SGHTA and CDR2 FQGNSA. Trimming at V came to 5 bases and at J to 3 bases, leaving 11 bases not matched to a gene. The chain's CDR3 is CASSTTGTSGRYYNEQFF. In DNA form, the CDR3 reads TGTGCCAGCAGCACCACCGGGACTAGCGGGCGGTACTACAATGAGCAGTTCTTC.

In its sample, this clonotype was seen a few times. The chain recombines TRBV15 with TRBJ2-7; perhaps TRBD1 as D (6 bases). Germline V lookup: CDR1 LNHNV, CDR2 YYDKDF (reference sequence). Trimming shortened V by 0 bases and J by 5 bases, and 17 bases separated the two germline ends. This CDR3 has 16 residues. CDR3 protein: CATSRDQGPTSHEQYF. The DNA of the CDR3 is TGTGCCACCAGCAGAGATCAGGGGCCAACATCCCACGAGCAGTACTTC. The complete variable domain, with remaining parts taken from reference TRBV15 and TRBJ2-7, reads DAMVIQNPRYQVTQFGKPVTLSCSQTLNHNVMYWYQQKSSQAPKLLFHYYDKDFNNEADTPDNFQSRRPNTSFCFLDIRSPGLGDTAMYLCATSRDQGPTSHEQYFGPGTRLTVT.

This clonotype came up a few times. The gene calls are TRBV6-2 or TRBV6-3 and TRBJ2-1; 8 bases align to TRBD1. The CDR3 runs to 13 residues. Trimming at V came to 6 bases and at J to 13 bases, leaving 11 bases not matched to a gene. In germline, CDR1 is MNHEY, CDR2 SVGEGT. CDR3 in amino acids: CASSWATGTGQFF. CDR3 in DNA: TGTGCCAGCAGCTGGGCCACCGGGACAGGACAGTTCTTC.

In this sample, this clonotype turned up a few times. This chain connects TRBV2 to TRBJ2-7; 11 bases align to TRBD2. In germline, CDR1 is SNHLY, CDR2 FYNNEI. The CDR3 length is 14 residues. Losses at the gene ends were 6 bases for V and 5 bases for J; bases not matched to a gene: 6. The CDR3 DNA reads as TGTGCCAGCAGCCAGACTAGCGGGGCCCACGAGCAGTACTTC. Its protein product is CASSQTSGAHEQYF.

The chain couples TRBV20-1 to TRBJ2-5; TRBD2 agrees at 7 bases. CDR1 and CDR2 (germline): DFQATT, SNEGSKA (reference sequence). This CDR3 spans 14 amino acids. Losses at the gene ends were 6 bases for V and 3 bases for J; bases not matched to a gene: 10. CDR3 sequence reads: CSAGLTEGEETQYF. The CDR3 bases are TGCAGTGCGGGACTAACGGAGGGTGAAGAGACCCAGTACTTC.